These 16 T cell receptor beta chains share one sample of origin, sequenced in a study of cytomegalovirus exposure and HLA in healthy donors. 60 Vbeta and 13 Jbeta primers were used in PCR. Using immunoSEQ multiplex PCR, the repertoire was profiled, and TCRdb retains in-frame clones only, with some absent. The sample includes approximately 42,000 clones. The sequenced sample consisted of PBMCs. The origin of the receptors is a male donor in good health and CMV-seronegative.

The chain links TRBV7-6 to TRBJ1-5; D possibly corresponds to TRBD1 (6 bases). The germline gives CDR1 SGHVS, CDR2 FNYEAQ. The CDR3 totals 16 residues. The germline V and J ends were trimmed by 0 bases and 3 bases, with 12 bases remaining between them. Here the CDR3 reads CASSLAAGAPNQPQHF. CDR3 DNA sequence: TGTGCCAGCAGCTTAGCGGCAGGGGCGCCCAATCAGCCCCAGCATTTT.

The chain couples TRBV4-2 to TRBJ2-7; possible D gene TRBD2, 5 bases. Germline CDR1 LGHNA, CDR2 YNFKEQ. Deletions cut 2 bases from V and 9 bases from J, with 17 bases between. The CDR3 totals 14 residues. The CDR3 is CASSQLAGAVGQYF. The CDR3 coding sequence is TGTGCCAGCAGCCAACTGGCGGGTGCAGTGGGGCAGTACTTC.

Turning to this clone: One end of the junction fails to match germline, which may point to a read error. The CDR3 here is CASSQRSYEQYF. CDR3 sequence (DNA): TGTGCCAGCTCCCAAAGATCCTACGAACAGTACTTC. This rearrangement joins TRBV18 to TRBJ2-7; D is ambiguous. Germline V gives CDR1 KGHSH, CDR2 LQKENI. The CDR3 length is 12 residues. Complete variable domain (other parts from reference TRBV18 and TRBJ2-7): NAGVMQNPRHLVRRRGQEARLRCSPMKGHSHVYWYRQLPEEGLKFMVYLQKENIIDESGMPKERFSAEFPKEGPSILRIQQVVRGDSAAYFCASSQRSYEQYFGPGTRLTVT.

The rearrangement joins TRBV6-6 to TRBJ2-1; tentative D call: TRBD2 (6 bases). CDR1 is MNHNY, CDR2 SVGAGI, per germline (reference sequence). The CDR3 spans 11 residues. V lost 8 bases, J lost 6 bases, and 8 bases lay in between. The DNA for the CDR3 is TGTGCCAGCCTGGGGGGCAATGAGCAGTTCTTC. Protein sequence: CASLGGNEQFF.

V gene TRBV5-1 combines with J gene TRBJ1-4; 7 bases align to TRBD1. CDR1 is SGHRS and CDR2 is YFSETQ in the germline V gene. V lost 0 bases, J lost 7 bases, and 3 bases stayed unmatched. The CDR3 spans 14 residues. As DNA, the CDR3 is TGCGCCAGCAGCTTGGGACAGGGAGGTGAAAAACTGTTTTTT. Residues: CASSLGQGGEKLFF.

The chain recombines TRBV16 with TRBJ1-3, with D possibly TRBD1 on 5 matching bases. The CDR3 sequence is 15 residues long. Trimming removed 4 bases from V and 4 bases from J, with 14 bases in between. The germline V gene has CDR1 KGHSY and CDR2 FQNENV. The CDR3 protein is CASSPKGTTGNTIYF. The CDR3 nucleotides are TGTGCCAGCAGCCCCAAGGGGACTACGGGAAACACCATATATTTT.

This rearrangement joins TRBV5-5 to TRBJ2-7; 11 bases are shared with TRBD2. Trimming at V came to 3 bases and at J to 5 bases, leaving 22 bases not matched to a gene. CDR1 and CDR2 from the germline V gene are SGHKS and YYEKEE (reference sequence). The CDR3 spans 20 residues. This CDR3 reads CASSSGRQGRASGRTDEQYF. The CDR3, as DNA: TGTGCCAGCAGCTCGGGGAGGCAGGGGCGGGCTAGCGGGAGGACCGACGAGCAGTACTTC.

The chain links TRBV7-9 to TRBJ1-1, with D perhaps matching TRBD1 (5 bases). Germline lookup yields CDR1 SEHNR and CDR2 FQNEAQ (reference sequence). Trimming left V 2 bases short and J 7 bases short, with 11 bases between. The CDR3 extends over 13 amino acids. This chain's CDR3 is CASSLQGLLEAFF. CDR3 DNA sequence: TGTGCCAGCAGCTTACAGGGCCTCCTTGAAGCTTTCTTT.

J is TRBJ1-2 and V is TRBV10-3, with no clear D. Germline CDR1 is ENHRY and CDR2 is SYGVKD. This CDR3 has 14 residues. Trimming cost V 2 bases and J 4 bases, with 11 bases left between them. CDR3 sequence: CAISERGSSYGYTF. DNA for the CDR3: TGTGCCATCAGTGAGCGAGGCAGCTCCTATGGCTACACCTTC.

CDR3 in amino acids: CASSPLADTQYF. The CDR3 DNA reads TGTGCCAGCTCACCCCTTGCAGATACGCAGTATTTT. The chain couples TRBV18 to TRBJ2-3, with no clear D. The CDR3 is 12 residues long. Germline V lookup: CDR1 KGHSH, CDR2 LQKENI. Trimming took 3 bases from V and 4 from J, leaving 5 bases between them.

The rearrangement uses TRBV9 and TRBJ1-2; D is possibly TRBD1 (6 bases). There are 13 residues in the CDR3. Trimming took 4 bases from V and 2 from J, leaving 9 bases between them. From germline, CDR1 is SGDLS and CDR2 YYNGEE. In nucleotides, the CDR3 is TGTGCCAGCAGCCTGGACAGAAACTATGGCTACACCTTC. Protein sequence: CASSLDRNYGYTF.

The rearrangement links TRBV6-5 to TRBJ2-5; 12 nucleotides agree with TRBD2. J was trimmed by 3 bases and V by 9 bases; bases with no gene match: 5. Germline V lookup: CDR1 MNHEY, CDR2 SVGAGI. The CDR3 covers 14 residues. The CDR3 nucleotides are TGTGCCAGTGGGTCTAGCGGGAGGGAAGAGACCCAGTACTTC. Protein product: CASGSSGREETQYF.

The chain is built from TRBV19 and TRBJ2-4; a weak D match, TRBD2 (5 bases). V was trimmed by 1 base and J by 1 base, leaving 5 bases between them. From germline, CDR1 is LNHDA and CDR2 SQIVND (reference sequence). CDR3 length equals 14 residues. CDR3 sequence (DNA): TGTGCCAGTAGTATAGGAGGGGCCAAAAACATTCAGTACTTC. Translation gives CASSIGGAKNIQYF.

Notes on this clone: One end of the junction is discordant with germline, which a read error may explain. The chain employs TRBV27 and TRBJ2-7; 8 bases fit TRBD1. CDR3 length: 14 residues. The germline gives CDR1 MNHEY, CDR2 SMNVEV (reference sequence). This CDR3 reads CAGSLQGGNGEQYF. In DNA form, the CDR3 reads TGTGCCGGCAGTTTACAGGGGGGCAATGGCGAGCAGTACTTC.

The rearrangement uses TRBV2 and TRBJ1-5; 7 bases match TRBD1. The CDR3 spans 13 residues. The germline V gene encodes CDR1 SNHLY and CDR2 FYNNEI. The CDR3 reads CAIRGQRDQPQHF. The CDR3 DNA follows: TGTGCAATCCGGGGACAGCGAGATCAGCCCCAGCATTTT.

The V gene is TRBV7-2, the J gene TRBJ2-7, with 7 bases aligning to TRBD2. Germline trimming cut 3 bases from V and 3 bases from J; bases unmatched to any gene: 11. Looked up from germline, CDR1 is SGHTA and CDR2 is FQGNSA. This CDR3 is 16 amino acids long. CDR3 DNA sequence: TGTGCCAGCAGCTTTCGTAGCGGGTTAACTCTCTACGAGCAGTACTTC. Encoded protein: CASSFRSGLTLYEQYF.